This T cell receptor beta chain was captured by sequencing in a study of cytomegalovirus exposure and HLA in healthy donors. Points from the study as a whole: A classifier reportedly called cytomegalovirus status with high sensitivity and specificity.

Sequencing was performed with immunoSEQ multiplex PCR; in TCRdb, only in-frame clones are kept and a portion is missing. Of roughly 95,000 clones listed, 75% to 90% are singletons. CDR1 is SGHDT, CDR2 YYEEEE, per germline. The CDR3 is 13 amino acids. V was trimmed by 4 bases and J by 2 bases, leaving 10 bases between them. Concerning this clone: The antigen is unknown.

Separate from the roughly 700-subject first cohort was the 120-subject validation cohort, to which the donors belonged. Source material: PBMCs. This TCR was recovered from a man between 18 and 35 years old in good health and CMV-seropositive. The genes are TRBV5-6 and TRBJ2-7; possibly TRBD2 for D (6 bases). CDR3 nucleotide sequence: TGTGCCAGCAGCGCGGGACGGACCTACGAGCAGTACTTC. Its protein product is CASSAGRTYEQYF.